These T cell receptor beta chains were read from a single sample in a study of CD8+CD57+ T cells in acquired aplastic anemia. TCRdb re-derived calls from the reads in MiXCR, one entry per CDR3 protein. The sample includes about 130,000 distinct CDR3 sequences, around 50% of them seen just once. Material for sequencing was sorted CD4+, CD8+, or CD8+CD57+ T cells (not recorded which) from PBMCs. All receptors come from a human donor in good health, serving as a control. Both conserved end residues are part of each CDR3. D genes are given only for firm matches. Clone size appears in some rows only: once, few, many, or a class for an expanded clone.

d_gene | abundance | j_gene | v_gene | CDR3aa | CDR3nt
TRBD2 | many | TRBJ2-5 | TRBV7-3 | CASSWGGDPKGETQYF | TGTGCCAGCAGCTGGGGAGGGGATCCTAAAGGGGAGACCCAGTACTTC
NA | few | TRBJ2-3 | TRBV9 | CASSVVKGTQYF | TGTGCCAGCAGCGTAGTGAAAGGGACGCAGTATTTT
NA | many | TRBJ2-1 | TRBV20-1 | CSASPSGWSYNEQFF | TGCAGTGCTAGCCCCTCGGGGTGGTCCTACAATGAGCAGTTCTTC
NA | NA | TRBJ1-1 | TRBV5-1 | CASSLGHQFTEAFF | TGCGCCAGCAGCTTGGGACACCAGTTCACTGAAGCTTTCTTT
NA | NA | TRBJ2-3 | TRBV20-1 | CSALPEAALTDTQYF | TGCAGTGCCTTACCAGAGGCGGCCCTCACAGATACGCAGTATTTT
TRBD1 | medium-sized | TRBJ2-7 | TRBV7-9 | CASSLGQGDYEQYF | TGTGCCAGCAGCTTAGGGCAGGGGGACTACGAGCAGTACTTC
NA | NA | TRBJ2-2 | TRBV10-2 | CASSESANTGELFF | TGCGCCAGCAGTGAAAGCGCAAACACCGGGGAGCTGTTTTTT
NA | many | TRBJ2-1 | TRBV20-1 | CSALLPKNEQFF | TGCAGTGCTCTCCTCCCGAAGAATGAGCAGTTCTTC
TRBD1 | NA | TRBJ2-2 | TRBV2 | CASSARQGTGELFF | TGTGCCAGCAGTGCCCGACAGGGGACCGGGGAGCTGTTTTTT
TRBD1 | NA | TRBJ1-2 | TRBV11-1 | CASSRTAGGNLYGYTF | TGTGCCAGCAGCCGAACAGCAGGGGGTAACCTCTATGGCTACACCTTC
NA | many | TRBJ2-3 | TRBV29-1 | CSAEGGSTDTQYF | TGCAGCGCCGAAGGGGGAAGCACAGATACGCAGTATTTT
TRBD1 | NA | TRBJ1-6 | TRBV12-3/TRBV12-4 | CASSLGGQRNSPLHF | TGTGCCAGCAGTTTAGGGGGACAGAGAAATTCACCCCTCCACTTT
TRBD1 | many | TRBJ1-1 | TRBV11-3 | CASSPTGTASNTEAFF | TGTGCCAGCAGCCCCACGGGGACAGCTTCGAACACTGAAGCTTTCTTT
NA | many | TRBJ1-1 | TRBV6-5 | CASSWGAGGSTEAFF | TGTGCCAGCAGTTGGGGGGCGGGCGGGAGCACTGAAGCTTTCTTT
NA | many | TRBJ1-1 | TRBV5-1 | CASRPGVGNTEAFF | TGCGCCAGCCGGCCAGGGGTGGGGAACACTGAAGCTTTCTTT
TRBD2 | NA | TRBJ2-3 | TRBV19 | CASRVGGADTQYF | TGTGCCAGTAGAGTCGGGGGGGCAGATACGCAGTATTTT
TRBD2 | NA | TRBJ2-1 | TRBV19 | CASSGLAGGGNEQFF | TGTGCCAGTAGCGGACTAGCGGGGGGGGGCAATGAGCAGTTCTTC
NA | NA | TRBJ2-7 | TRBV20-1 | CSARDYRYEQYF | TGCAGTGCTAGGGACTACCGCTACGAGCAGTACTTC
TRBD1 | NA | TRBJ2-1 | TRBV15 | CATSKNRGSYNEQFF | TGTGCCACCAGCAAAAACAGGGGGTCCTACAATGAGCAGTTCTTC
NA | NA | TRBJ2-7 | TRBV25-1 | CASRAWGGAGSYEQYF | TGTGCCAGCAGAGCCTGGGGGGGGGCGGGCTCCTACGAGCAGTACTTC
TRBD1 | NA | TRBJ2-7 | TRBV10-3 | CAISGRAGGSYEQYF | TGTGCCATCAGTGGGAGAGCAGGGGGTTCCTACGAGCAGTACTTC
NA | once | TRBJ1-6 | TRBV2 | CATRDTGYSPLHF | TGTGCCACCCGGGACACCGGATATTCACCCCTCCACTTT
TRBD1 | NA | TRBJ2-4 | TRBV11-2 | CASSSPSTGTNIQYF | TGTGCCAGCAGCTCTCCTTCGACAGGGACGAACATTCAGTACTTC
TRBD2 | NA | TRBJ2-7 | TRBV20-1 | CSARRQAGEQYF | TGCAGTGCTAGACGTCAAGCGGGGGAGCAGTACTTC
NA | NA | TRBJ1-5 | TRBV7-9 | CANSSTGEQPQHF | TGTGCCAACAGCTCCACGGGTGAACAGCCCCAGCATTTT
NA | many | TRBJ2-2 | TRBV19 | CASSMGRGTGELFF | TGTGCCAGTAGTATGGGAAGGGGGACCGGGGAGCTGTTTTTT
NA | few | TRBJ2-7 | TRBV29-1 | CSATGTSYEQYF | TGCAGCGCGACCGGGACAAGCTACGAGCAGTACTTC
NA | NA | TRBJ1-1 | TRBV19 | CASSIVFGGDTEAFF | TGTGCCAGTAGTATAGTCTTTGGGGGAGACACTGAAGCTTTCTTT
NA | many | TRBJ1-6 | TRBV6-5 | CASSYSMVRSDNSPLHF | TGTGCCAGCAGTTACTCGATGGTACGGTCAGATAATTCACCCCTCCACTTT
NA | many | TRBJ2-2 | TRBV7-2 | CASSPPGTRQAGELFF | TGTGCCAGCAGCCCTCCCGGGACAAGACAAGCCGGGGAGCTGTTTTTT
TRBD2 | once | TRBJ2-3 | TRBV10-3 | CAISESDAGATDTQYF | TGTGCCATCAGTGAGTCGGACGCGGGAGCGACAGATACGCAGTATTTT
NA | few | TRBJ1-4 | TRBV6-2/TRBV6-3 | CASSYPTGTPGNEKLFF | TGTGCCAGCAGTTACCCAACCGGGACACCTGGGAATGAAAAACTGTTTTTT
NA | many | TRBJ2-1 | TRBV12-3/TRBV12-4 | CASEANSYNEQFF | TGTGCCAGCGAGGCTAACTCCTACAATGAGCAGTTCTTC
TRBD1 | NA | TRBJ2-5 | TRBV5-8 | CASSLVGTGGEETQYF | TGTGCCAGCAGCTTGGTCGGGACAGGGGGGGAAGAGACCCAGTACTTC
TRBD1 | many | TRBJ2-1 | TRBV7-9 | CASSSRGTAYNEQFF | TGTGCCAGCAGCTCTCGAGGGACAGCCTACAATGAGCAGTTCTTC
TRBD2 | NA | TRBJ2-5 | TRBV29-1 | CSVERGGAQYF | TGCAGCGTTGAACGGGGGGGTGCCCAGTACTTC
NA | NA | TRBJ2-3 | TRBV19 | CASSIRGVIVTDAQYF | TGTGCCAGTAGTATTAGGGGAGTTATAGTTACAGATGCGCAGTATTTT
NA | NA | TRBJ1-5 | TRBV6-1 | CASSDGYSNQPQHF | TGTGCCAGCAGTGACGGGTATAGCAATCAGCCCCAGCATTTT
NA | many | TRBJ1-3 | TRBV11-1 | CASSPRRGSFGNTIYF | TGTGCCAGCAGCCCCCGTAGGGGTTCATTTGGAAACACCATATATTTT
NA | NA | TRBJ2-5 | TRBV7-6 | CASSLDGVF | TGTGCCAGCAGCTTAGATGGGGTTTTC